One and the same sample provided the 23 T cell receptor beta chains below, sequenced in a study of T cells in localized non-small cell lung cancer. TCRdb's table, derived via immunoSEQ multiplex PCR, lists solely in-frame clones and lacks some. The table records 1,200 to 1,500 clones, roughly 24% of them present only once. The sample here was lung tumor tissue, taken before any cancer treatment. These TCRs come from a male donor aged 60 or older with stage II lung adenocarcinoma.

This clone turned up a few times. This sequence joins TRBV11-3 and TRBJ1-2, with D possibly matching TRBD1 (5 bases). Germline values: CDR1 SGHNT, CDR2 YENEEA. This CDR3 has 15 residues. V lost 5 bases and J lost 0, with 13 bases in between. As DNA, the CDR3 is TGTGCCAGCAGCCCAACGGGGCAGTCTAACTATGGCTACACCTTC. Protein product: CASSPTGQSNYGYTF.

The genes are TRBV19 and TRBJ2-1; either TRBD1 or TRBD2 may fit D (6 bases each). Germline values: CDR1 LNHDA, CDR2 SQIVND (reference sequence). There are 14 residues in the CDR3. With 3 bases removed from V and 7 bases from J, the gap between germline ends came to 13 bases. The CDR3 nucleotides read TGTGCCAGTAGTATGACCGGGGGCGTAAATGAGCAGTTCTTC. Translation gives CASSMTGGVNEQFF.

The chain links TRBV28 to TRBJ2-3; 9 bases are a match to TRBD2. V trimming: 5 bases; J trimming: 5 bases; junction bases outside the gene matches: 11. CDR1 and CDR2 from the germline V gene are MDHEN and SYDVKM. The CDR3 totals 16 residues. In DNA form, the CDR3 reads TGTGCCAGCAGTCTCTACGGCGGGAGGGCTGGAGATACGCAGTATTTT. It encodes CASSLYGGRAGDTQYF.

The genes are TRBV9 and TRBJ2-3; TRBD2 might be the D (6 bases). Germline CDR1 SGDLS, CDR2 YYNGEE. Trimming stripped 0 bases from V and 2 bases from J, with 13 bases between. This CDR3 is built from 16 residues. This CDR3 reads CASSVAAGIPTDTQYF. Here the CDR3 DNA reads TGTGCCAGCAGCGTAGCTGCGGGAATTCCCACAGATACGCAGTATTTT.

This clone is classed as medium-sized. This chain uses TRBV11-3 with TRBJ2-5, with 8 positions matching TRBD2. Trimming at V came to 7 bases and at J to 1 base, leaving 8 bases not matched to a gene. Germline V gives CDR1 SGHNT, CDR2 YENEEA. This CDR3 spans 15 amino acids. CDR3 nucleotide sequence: TGTGCCAGCACTCGGGGGGGAGTGGTCCAAGAGACCCAGTACTTC. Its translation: CASTRGGVVQETQYF.

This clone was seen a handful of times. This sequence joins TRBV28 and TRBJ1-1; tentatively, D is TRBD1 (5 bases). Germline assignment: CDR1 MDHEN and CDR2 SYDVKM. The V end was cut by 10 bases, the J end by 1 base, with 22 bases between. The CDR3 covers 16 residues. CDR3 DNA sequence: TGTGCCACCAATTCGCCCCCGGGACCCAGGAACACTGAAGCTTTCTTT. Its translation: CATNSPPGPRNTEAFF.

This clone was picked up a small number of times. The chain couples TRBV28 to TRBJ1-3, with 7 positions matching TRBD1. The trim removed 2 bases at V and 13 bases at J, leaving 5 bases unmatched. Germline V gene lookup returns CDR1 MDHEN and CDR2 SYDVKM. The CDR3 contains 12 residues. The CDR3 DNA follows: TGTGCCAGCAGTTTAGTGGAGGGGGCGATATATTTT. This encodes CASSLVEGAIYF.

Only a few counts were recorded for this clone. The CDR3 nucleotides are TGTGCCAGCAGCTTGGTAGCGGGAGGTCGCGGGGAGACCCAGTACTTC. Translation gives CASSLVAGGRGETQYF. The chain employs TRBV11-3 and TRBJ2-5, with 10 positions matching TRBD2. This CDR3 comprises 16 residues. V shed 3 bases, J shed 5 bases, and the junction held 9 bases outside the gene matches. CDR1 and CDR2 from the germline V gene are SGHNT and YENEEA.

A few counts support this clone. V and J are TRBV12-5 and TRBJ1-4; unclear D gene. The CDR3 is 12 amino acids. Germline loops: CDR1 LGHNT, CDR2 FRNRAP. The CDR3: CASRWGNEKLFF. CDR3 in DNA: TGTGCCAGCCGGTGGGGAAATGAAAAACTGTTTTTT.

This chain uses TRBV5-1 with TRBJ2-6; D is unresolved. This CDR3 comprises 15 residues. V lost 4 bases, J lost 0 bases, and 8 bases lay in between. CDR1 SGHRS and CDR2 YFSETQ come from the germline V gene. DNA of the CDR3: TGCGCCAGCAGCCCGGAGAGCTCTGGGGCCAACGTCCTGACTTTC. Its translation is CASSPESSGANVLTF.

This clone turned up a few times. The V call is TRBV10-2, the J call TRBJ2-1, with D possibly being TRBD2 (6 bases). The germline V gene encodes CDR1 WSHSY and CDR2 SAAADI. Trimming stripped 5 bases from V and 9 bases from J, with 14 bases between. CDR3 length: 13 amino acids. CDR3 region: CASSRSQEGEQFF. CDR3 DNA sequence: TGCGCCAGCAGTAGATCACAGGAGGGTGAGCAGTTCTTC.

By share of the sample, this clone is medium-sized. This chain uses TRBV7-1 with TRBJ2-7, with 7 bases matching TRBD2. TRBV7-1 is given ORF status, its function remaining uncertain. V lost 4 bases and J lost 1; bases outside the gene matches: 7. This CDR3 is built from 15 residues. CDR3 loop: CASSFGLGLSYEQYF. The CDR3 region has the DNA TGTGCCAGCAGCTTCGGACTAGGTCTATCCTACGAGCAGTACTTC.

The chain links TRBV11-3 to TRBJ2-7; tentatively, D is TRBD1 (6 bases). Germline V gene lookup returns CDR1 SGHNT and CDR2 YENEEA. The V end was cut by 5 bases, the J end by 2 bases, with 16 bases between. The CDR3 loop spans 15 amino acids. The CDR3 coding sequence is TGTGCCAGCAGCCTTCCCTCTCCAGGGGCCTACGAGCAGTACTTC. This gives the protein CASSLPSPGAYEQYF.

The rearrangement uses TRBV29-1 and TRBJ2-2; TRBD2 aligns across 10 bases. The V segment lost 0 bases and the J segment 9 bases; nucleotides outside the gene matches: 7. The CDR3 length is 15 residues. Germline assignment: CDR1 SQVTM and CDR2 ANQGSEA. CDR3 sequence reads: CSVEESGRGTRELFF. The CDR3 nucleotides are TGCAGCGTTGAAGAAAGCGGGAGGGGTACTCGGGAGCTGTTTTTT.

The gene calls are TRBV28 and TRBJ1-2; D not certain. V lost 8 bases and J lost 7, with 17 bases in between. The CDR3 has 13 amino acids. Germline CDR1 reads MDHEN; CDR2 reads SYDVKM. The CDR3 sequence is CASCITRPSGYTF. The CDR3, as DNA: TGTGCCAGCTGCATCACCCGACCCTCTGGCTACACCTTC.

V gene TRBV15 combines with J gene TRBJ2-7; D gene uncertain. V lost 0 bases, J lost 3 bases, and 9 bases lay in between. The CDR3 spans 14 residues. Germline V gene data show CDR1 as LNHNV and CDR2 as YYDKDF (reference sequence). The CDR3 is CATSRDPADYEQYF. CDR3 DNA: TGTGCCACCAGCAGAGATCCGGCAGACTACGAGCAGTACTTC.

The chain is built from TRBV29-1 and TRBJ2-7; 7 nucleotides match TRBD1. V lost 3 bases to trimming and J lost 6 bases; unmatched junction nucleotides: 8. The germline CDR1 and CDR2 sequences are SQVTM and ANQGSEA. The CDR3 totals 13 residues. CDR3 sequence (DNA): TGCAGCGTTGATTTTGAGGGGGCGGGCGAGCAGTACTTC. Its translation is CSVDFEGAGEQYF.

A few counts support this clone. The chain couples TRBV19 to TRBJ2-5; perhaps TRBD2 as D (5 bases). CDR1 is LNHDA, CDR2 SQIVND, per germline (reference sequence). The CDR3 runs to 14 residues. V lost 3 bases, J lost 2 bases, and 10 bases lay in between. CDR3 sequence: CASSIGRGQETQYF. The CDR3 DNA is TGTGCCAGTAGTATCGGACGAGGGCAAGAGACCCAGTACTTC.

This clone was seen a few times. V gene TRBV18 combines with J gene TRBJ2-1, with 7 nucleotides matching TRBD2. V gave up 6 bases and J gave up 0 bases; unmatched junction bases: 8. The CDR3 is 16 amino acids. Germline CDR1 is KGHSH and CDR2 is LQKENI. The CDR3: CASSPFGGSSYNEQFF. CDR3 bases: TGTGCCAGCTCCCCATTCGGCGGGAGCTCCTACAATGAGCAGTTCTTC.

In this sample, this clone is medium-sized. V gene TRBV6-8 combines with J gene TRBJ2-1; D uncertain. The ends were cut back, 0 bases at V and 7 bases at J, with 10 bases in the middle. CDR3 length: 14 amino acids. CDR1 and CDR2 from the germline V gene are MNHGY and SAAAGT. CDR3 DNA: TGTGCCAGCAGTTACTCTCCCGGTTGGAATGAGCAGTTCTTC. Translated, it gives CASSYSPGWNEQFF.

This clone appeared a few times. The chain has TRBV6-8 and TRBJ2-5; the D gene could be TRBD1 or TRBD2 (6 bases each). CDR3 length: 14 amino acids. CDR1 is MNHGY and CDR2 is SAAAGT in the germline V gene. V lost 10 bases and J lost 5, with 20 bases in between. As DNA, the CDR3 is TGTGCCATCGGGGGCTCGTTCCAAGGGGAGACCCAGTACTTC. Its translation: CAIGGSFQGETQYF.

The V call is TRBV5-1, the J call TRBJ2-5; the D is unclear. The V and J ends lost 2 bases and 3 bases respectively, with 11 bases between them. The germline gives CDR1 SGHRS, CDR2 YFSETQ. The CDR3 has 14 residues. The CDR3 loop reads CASSLVSREETQYF. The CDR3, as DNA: TGCGCCAGCAGCTTAGTGAGTAGGGAAGAGACCCAGTACTTC.

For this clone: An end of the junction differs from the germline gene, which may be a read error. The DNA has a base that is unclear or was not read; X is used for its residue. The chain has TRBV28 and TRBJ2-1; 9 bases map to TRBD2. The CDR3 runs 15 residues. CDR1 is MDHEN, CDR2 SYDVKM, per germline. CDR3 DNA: TGTGCCRGCAGTACCCCGGGCGGGAGGGTTTATGAGCAGTTCTTC. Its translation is CAXSTPGGRVYEQFF.